The 27 T cell receptor beta chains below come from one sample, sequenced in a study of shared clonotypes between healthy human individuals. Clones were sequenced by immunoSEQ multiplex PCR, and TCRdb holds only the in-frame ones, with some missing. Of over 1.4 million clones in the sample, around 97% were seen once. The sequencing sample was made of naive CD4+ T cells sorted from blood. The subset was: CD45RA+ positively selected. These receptors were obtained from a man aged 30 to 45 in good health.

J is TRBJ2-2 and V is TRBV6-5, with 7 nucleotides matching TRBD1. Trimming removed 0 bases from V and 4 bases from J; junction bases left unmatched: 5. The CDR3 is 16 amino acids. The V gene's germline CDR1 is MNHEY and CDR2 SVGAGI. The CDR3 here is CASSYSKTGSTGELFF. CDR3 bases: TGTGCCAGCAGTTACTCGAAGACAGGGAGCACCGGGGAGCTGTTTTTT.

The chain joins TRBV2 to TRBJ2-1; 8 nucleotides line up with TRBD2. Germline V lookup: CDR1 SNHLY, CDR2 FYNNEI. Germline trimming cut 7 bases from V and 4 bases from J; bases unmatched to any gene: 12. The CDR3 is 16 residues long. The CDR3 DNA sequence: TGTGCCAGCACCCCGGAGGGGGGACTAGATTACAATGAGCAGTTCTTC. Translation: CASTPEGGLDYNEQFF.

The chain combines TRBV5-5 with TRBJ2-2; 10 bases match TRBD2. The CDR3 has 17 amino acids. CDR1 is SGHKS and CDR2 is YYEKEE in the germline V gene (reference sequence). With V trimmed by 5 bases and J by 1 base, 8 bases remained unmatched. Here the CDR3 reads CASRTLAGVENTGELFF. CDR3 nucleotides: TGTGCCAGCAGAACTCTAGCGGGAGTCGAGAACACCGGGGAGCTGTTTTTT.

The chain couples TRBV21-1 to TRBJ1-2. TRBV21-1 is designated a pseudogene. The CDR3 extends over 14 amino acids. CDR3 in amino acids: CASSNGWANYGYTF. The CDR3 DNA is TGTGCCAGCAGCAATGGATGGGCTAACTATGGCTACACCTTC.

CDR3 amino acids: CAHRSSVSDTQYF. The CDR3 DNA reads TGTGCTCACAGATCTAGCGTTTCAGATACGCAGTATTTT. The chain combines TRBV10-3 with TRBJ2-3; the D gene is possibly TRBD2 (6 bases). Germline values: CDR1 ENHRY, CDR2 SYGVKD. CDR3 length: 13 amino acids.

This chain connects TRBV5-8 to TRBJ2-7, with D perhaps matching TRBD2 (6 bases). The CDR3 is made up of 17 amino acids. Germline loops: CDR1 SGHTS, CDR2 YDEGEE. Trimming shortened V by 4 bases and J by 4 bases, and 24 bases separated the two germline ends. Here the CDR3 reads CASSVRGPTLADYEQYF. Written as DNA, the CDR3 is TGTGCCAGCAGCGTCCGGGGACCGACACTAGCAGATTACGAGCAGTACTTC.

Comments on this clone: The sample contains more than one DNA sequence encoding this CDR3. The gene calls are TRBV5-5 and TRBJ1-5, with D hard to call. Germline CDR1 reads SGHKS; CDR2 reads YYEKEE (reference sequence). The V end was cut by 0 bases, the J end by 4 bases, with 2 bases between. The CDR3 contains 12 residues. Here the CDR3 reads CASSLGNQPQHF. CDR3 in DNA: TGTGCCAGCAGCTTGGGGAATCAGCCCCAGCATTTT.

The chain uses TRBV5-5 and TRBJ1-3; no reliable D call. Germline V lookup: CDR1 SGHKS, CDR2 YYEKEE (reference sequence). Trimming removed 0 bases from V and 4 bases from J, with 11 bases in between. This CDR3 region has 15 residues. CDR3 residues: CASSLVDTIGNTIYF. The CDR3 DNA is TGTGCCAGCAGCTTGGTTGACACCATAGGAAACACCATATATTTT.

The V and J genes are TRBV9 and TRBJ2-3; 10 bases are a match to TRBD2. Germline assignment: CDR1 SGDLS and CDR2 YYNGEE. V lost 4 bases, J lost 2 bases, and 7 bases stayed unmatched. CDR3 length equals 16 residues. The CDR3 DNA sequence: TGTGCCAGCAGCTCTCTGACTAGCGGGTTCACAGATACGCAGTATTTT. Amino acid sequence: CASSSLTSGFTDTQYF.

This chain uses TRBV5-4 with TRBJ2-7; D is unresolved. The germline V and J ends were trimmed by 0 bases and 0 bases, with 10 bases remaining between them. Germline CDR1 and CDR2: SGHNT and YYREEE (reference sequence). This CDR3 spans 15 amino acids. In nucleotides, the CDR3 is TGTGCCAGCAGCTTGGACCCAAGGGCCTCCTACGAGCAGTACTTC. It specifies CASSLDPRASYEQYF.

This chain uses TRBV18 with TRBJ2-1, with 9 bases lining up with TRBD2. Trimming took 2 bases from V and 6 from J; bases not matched to a gene: 5. The CDR3 length is 15 residues. In germline, CDR1 is KGHSH, CDR2 LQKENI. CDR3 protein: CASSPLGGRGNEQFF. In nucleotides, the CDR3 is TGTGCCAGCTCACCATTGGGCGGGAGGGGCAATGAGCAGTTCTTC.

The genes are TRBV10-3 and TRBJ2-1, with TRBD2 matching 7 bases. V shed 8 bases, J shed 13 bases, and the junction held 17 bases outside the gene matches. Germline V gene data show CDR1 as ENHRY and CDR2 as SYGVKD. The CDR3 runs 14 residues. DNA of the CDR3: TGTGCCATCGGAGACGGGGGGACCACAAGTCGACAGTTCTTC. Its translation: CAIGDGGTTSRQFF.

The rearrangement links TRBV9 to TRBJ2-3; D may match TRBD1 or TRBD2 (6 bases each). The V gene's germline CDR1 is SGDLS and CDR2 YYNGEE. The V end was cut by 0 bases, the J end by 6 bases, with 23 bases between. The CDR3 has 18 residues. CDR3 amino acids: CASSVEPRQGTRLDTQYF. CDR3 DNA: TGTGCCAGCAGCGTAGAGCCCCGGCAGGGGACTCGCTTGGATACGCAGTATTTT.

The genes are TRBV2 and TRBJ1-4; a weak D match, TRBD1 (5 bases). From germline, CDR1 is SNHLY and CDR2 FYNNEI. The CDR3 is 15 amino acids. V was clipped by 5 bases and J by 5 bases, with 15 bases between them. The CDR3 spells CASSHRQIENEKLFF. The CDR3, as DNA: TGTGCCAGCAGTCACCGACAGATTGAGAATGAAAAACTGTTTTTT.

Comments on this clone: Other nucleotide sequences in the sample specify the same CDR3. V is TRBV2 and J is TRBJ1-5; D might be TRBD1 (5 bases). Germline CDR1 SNHLY, CDR2 FYNNEI. The CDR3 runs 11 residues. V lost 6 bases, J lost 5 bases, and 5 bases lay in between. The CDR3 loop is CASSRDQPQHF. The CDR3 region has the DNA TGTGCCAGCAGCAGGGATCAGCCCCAGCATTTT.

The DNA of the CDR3 is TGCGCCAGCAGCCCCTGGGAACTAGATCAGCCCCAGCATTTT. It translates to CASSPWELDQPQHF. The rearrangement uses TRBV4-1 and TRBJ1-5; unclear D gene. V was clipped by 4 bases and J by 5 bases, with 12 bases between them. The CDR3 totals 14 residues. The germline gives CDR1 MGHRA, CDR2 YSYEKL.

The chain links TRBV14 to TRBJ2-1; the match to TRBD2 covers 7 bases. CDR1 SGHDN and CDR2 FVKESK come from the germline V gene. The CDR3 length is 16 residues. V trimming: 4 bases; J trimming: 8 bases; junction bases outside the gene matches: 14. This CDR3 reads CASSPPLGLVYDEQFF. In DNA, the CDR3 is TGTGCCAGCAGCCCGCCTTTAGGACTAGTGTACGATGAGCAGTTCTTC.

The CDR3, as DNA: TGTGCCAGCAGCTTAACTAGTTCGGACATTCAGTACTTC. Translating gives CASSLTSSDIQYF. The rearrangement uses TRBV11-1 and TRBJ2-4; possible D gene TRBD2, 5 bases. This CDR3 region has 13 residues. V was clipped by 2 bases and J by 8 bases, with 10 bases between them. CDR1 and CDR2 (germline): SGHAT, FQDESV (reference sequence).

The chain couples TRBV28 to TRBJ2-1, with 7 nucleotides matching TRBD1. With V trimmed by 4 bases and J by 16 bases, 13 bases remained unmatched. The CDR3 loop spans 13 amino acids. CDR1 is MDHEN and CDR2 is SYDVKM in the germline V gene. CDR3 nucleotide sequence: TGTGCCAGCAGTTCCGGGCCTTTCCCAGGGGGTTTCTTC. Protein sequence: CASSSGPFPGGFF. The variable domain in full, completed from reference TRBV28 and TRBJ2-1, reads DVKVTQSSRYLVKRTGEKVFLECVQDMDHENMFWYRQDPGLGLRLIYFSYDVKMKEKGDIPEGYSVSREKKERFSLILESASTNQTSMYLCASSSGPFPGGFFGPGTRLTVL.

The chain employs TRBV9 and TRBJ1-2; D possibly corresponds to TRBD1 (5 bases). The CDR3 is 14 amino acids. Per the germline V gene, CDR1 is SGDLS and CDR2 is YYNGEE. With 5 bases removed from V and 4 bases from J, the gap between germline ends came to 15 bases. CDR3 loop: CASRADTSTYGYTF. CDR3 DNA: TGTGCCAGCAGGGCGGACACGAGCACCTATGGCTACACCTTC.

The chain links TRBV5-8 to TRBJ2-5; 10 bases map to TRBD2. The CDR3 extends over 15 amino acids. Losses at the gene ends were 4 bases for V and 3 bases for J; bases not matched to a gene: 6. CDR1 and CDR2 (germline): SGHTS, YDEGEE. Written as DNA, the CDR3 is TGTGCCAGCAGCCCCGGGACTAGCGTTGAAGAGACCCAGTACTTC. Protein: CASSPGTSVEETQYF. Full variable domain (rest looked up from reference TRBV5-8 and TRBJ2-5): EAGVTQSPTHLIKTRGQQATLRCSPISGHTSVYWYQQALGLGLQFLLWYDEGEERNRGNFPPRFSGRQFPNYSSELNVNALELEDSALYLCASSPGTSVEETQYFGPGTRLLVL.

This clone occurred once. The chain employs TRBV9 and TRBJ2-2, with TRBD2 identical over 10 bases. The CDR3 has 16 residues. Germline CDR1 SGDLS, CDR2 YYNGEE. V shed 0 bases, J shed 4 bases, and the junction held 3 bases outside the gene matches. DNA of the CDR3: TGTGCCAGCAGCGTAGCGGGACTAGCGATCACCGGGGAGCTGTTTTTT. The encoded protein is CASSVAGLAITGELFF.

The V and J genes are TRBV4-1 and TRBJ2-6; perhaps D is TRBD1 or TRBD2 (6 bases each). The CDR3 is 21 residues long. Trimming pared 1 base from V and 2 bases from J, leaving 24 bases between. Per germline, CDR1 MGHRA and CDR2 YSYEKL. CDR3: CASSQAGVGGKSNPGANVLTF. The CDR3, as DNA: TGCGCCAGCAGCCAAGCTGGTGTAGGGGGGAAATCTAATCCTGGGGCCAACGTCCTGACTTTC.

The genes are TRBV30 and TRBJ2-5; 8 nucleotides align to TRBD1. The V gene end was trimmed by 3 bases and the J gene end by 4 bases; junction bases not matched to a gene: 10. CDR3 length equals 15 residues. Germline V gives CDR1 GTSNPN, CDR2 SVGIG (reference sequence). CDR3 in amino acids: CAWSPLRGPGETQYF. In nucleotides, the CDR3 is TGTGCCTGGAGCCCGCTCAGGGGGCCAGGAGAGACCCAGTACTTC.

The chain uses TRBV10-3 and TRBJ1-1, with unresolved D. V lost 5 bases and J 8 bases, leaving 15 bases between the germline ends. Germline lookup yields CDR1 ENHRY and CDR2 SYGVKD. This CDR3 region has 13 residues. CDR3 sequence reads: CAISLDGLREAFF. The DNA for the CDR3 is TGTGCCATCAGTTTAGACGGCCTGAGAGAAGCTTTCTTT.

V usage is TRBV11-1 and J usage is TRBJ2-7; D remains ambiguous. Germline assignment: CDR1 SGHAT and CDR2 FQDESV (reference sequence). CDR3 length: 13 amino acids. V was shortened by 5 bases and J by 7 bases, with 15 bases between the two germline ends. The CDR3 reads CASSTDRNLEQYF. CDR3 DNA: TGTGCCAGCAGCACTGATAGGAATTTAGAGCAGTACTTC.

V usage is TRBV28 and J usage is TRBJ1-2, with unresolved D. Looked up from germline, CDR1 is MDHEN and CDR2 is SYDVKM. This CDR3 comprises 15 residues. With 5 bases removed from V and 0 bases from J, the gap between germline ends came to 13 bases. Here the CDR3 reads CASSLFAVANYGYTF. The CDR3 coding sequence is TGTGCCAGCAGTCTATTCGCGGTAGCTAACTATGGCTACACCTTC.